Below, 20 T cell receptor beta chains from the same sample are listed, as sequenced in a study of T-cell memory formation after mild COVID-19 (dated by TCRdb to the early 2020s). The method behind the library was 5' RACE. The instrument was an Illumina NovaSeq 6000. TCRdb took the public reads, trimmed them with fastp at Q25, ran MiXCR for clone calling and kept in-frame beta chains. Rows matching on CDR3 protein sequence are summarized as one entry with the most common DNA and genes. This sample is represented by 450,000 to 650,000 distinct CDR3 sequences; approximately 18% of them were singletons. The ten largest clones add up to 12% of the sample. Sample: PBMCs or a T cell subset sorted from them (not recorded which). The receptor source for this set is an adult woman who had mild COVID-19 (a few samples of this study predate the infection). The sample titles of this study are shuffled in the database, so cell type and time point are left out; the donor was told from shared clones.

The V call is TRBV7-2, the J call TRBJ1-4; no clear D. Trimming took 1 base from V and 4 from J, leaving 7 bases between them. Germline V CDR1 and CDR2: SGHTA, FQGNSA. The CDR3 has 14 residues. DNA of the CDR3: TGTGCCAGCAGCTTAGGGCGGGGTAATGAAAAACTGTTTTTT. This gives the protein CASSLGRGNEKLFF. Drawing the rest from reference TRBV7-2 and TRBJ1-4, the complete variable domain is GAGVSQSPSNKVTEKGKDVELRCDPISGHTALYWYRQSLGQGLEFLIYFQGNSAPDKSGLPSDRFSAERTGGSVSTLTIQRTQQEDSAVYLCASSLGRGNEKLFFGSGTQLSVL.

This rearrangement joins TRBV9 to TRBJ2-2; D is uncertain. V dropped 0 bases and J dropped 1 base, with 10 bases sitting between them. Germline V gene sequence: CDR1 SGDLS, CDR2 YYNGEE. This CDR3 has 16 residues. For the CDR3, the DNA is TGTGCCAGCAGCGTAGCCTCGGCAAAGAACACCGGGGAGCTGTTTTTT. Its translation is CASSVASAKNTGELFF.

The chain joins TRBV6-5 to TRBJ2-3, with TRBD2 matching 10 bases. The V segment lost 4 bases and the J segment 5 bases; nucleotides outside the gene matches: 3. The CDR3 extends over 14 amino acids. Germline CDR1 reads MNHEY; CDR2 reads SVGAGI. The CDR3 nucleotides read TGTGCCAGCAGTTCTAGCGGGGGAGGAGATACGCAGTATTTT. Encoded protein: CASSSSGGGDTQYF.

This clonotype was picked up a small number of times. The CDR3 spells CASSSRLAEQETQYF. DNA for the CDR3: TGTGCCAGCAGCAGTCGACTAGCGGAGCAAGAGACCCAGTACTTC. The chain combines TRBV7-9 with TRBJ2-5; 9 nucleotides agree with TRBD2. Germline V CDR1 and CDR2: SEHNR, FQNEAQ (reference sequence). The CDR3 covers 15 residues. The trim removed 5 bases at V and 2 bases at J, leaving 6 bases unmatched.

This clonotype was observed a handful of times. The chain employs TRBV4-1 and TRBJ2-1; D may be TRBD2 (5 bases). Germline V gene lookup returns CDR1 MGHRA and CDR2 YSYEKL. The V end lost 0 bases, the J end lost 0 bases, and 15 bases lay between the germline ends. This CDR3 spans 18 amino acids. In DNA, the CDR3 is TGCGCCAGCAGCCAAGATTCCTCGGGATTAGGCTCCTACAATGAGCAGTTCTTC. It specifies CASSQDSSGLGSYNEQFF.

Note on this clonotype: A read error may produce the germline difference seen at one junction end. This rearrangement joins TRBV20-1 to TRBJ2-5, with D perhaps TRBD1 or TRBD2 (5 bases each). The CDR3 is 18 amino acids. The germline V gene encodes CDR1 DFQATT and CDR2 SNEGSKA (reference sequence). CDR3 residues: CSARDGDEMQGGAETEYF. The CDR3 coding sequence is TGCAGTGCTAGAGATGGGGACGAAATGCAAGGTGGAGCAGAGACCGAGTACTTC.

This rearrangement joins TRBV20-1 to TRBJ2-7; the D gene is possibly TRBD1 (6 bases). CDR1 DFQATT and CDR2 SNEGSKA come from the germline V gene (reference sequence). This CDR3 is 14 amino acids long. V gave up 3 bases and J gave up 3 bases, with 15 bases separating them. CDR3 region: CSASWVGQHYEQYF. The CDR3 bases are TGCAGTGCTAGCTGGGTCGGACAGCACTACGAGCAGTACTTC.

The chain couples TRBV29-1 to TRBJ2-2; D unclear. Per the germline V gene, CDR1 is SQVTM and CDR2 is ANQGSEA. This CDR3 spans 12 amino acids. The V gene lost 6 bases and the J gene lost 6 bases, with 11 bases spanning the gap. Written as DNA, the CDR3 is TGCAGCGTCCTGGAAGGCCCCGGGGAGCTGTTTTTT. Its protein is CSVLEGPGELFF.

This clonotype showed up just a few times. This sequence joins TRBV11-1 and TRBJ1-1; TRBD1 matches 9 bases. The CDR3 runs to 15 residues. In germline, CDR1 is SGHAT, CDR2 FQDESV (reference sequence). With 4 bases clipped from V and 1 base from J, the junction kept 4 bases outside the gene matches. The CDR3 coding sequence is TGTGCCAGCAGCTACCGACAGGGGGGGAACACTGAAGCTTTCTTT. This encodes CASSYRQGGNTEAFF.

The chain links TRBV4-1 to TRBJ1-1; D perhaps matches TRBD1 (5 bases). The CDR3 loop spans 14 amino acids. V dropped 4 bases and J dropped 3 bases, with 12 bases sitting between them. CDR1 is MGHRA, CDR2 YSYEKL, per germline. CDR3: CASSPRVDDTEAFF. The CDR3, as DNA: TGCGCCAGCAGCCCCAGGGTAGATGACACTGAAGCTTTCTTT.

This clonotype appeared a few times. The V gene is TRBV4-1, the J gene TRBJ1-5; D is ambiguous. CDR3 length: 13 amino acids. Germline V CDR1 and CDR2: MGHRA, YSYEKL. Trimming took 1 base from V and 9 from J, leaving 10 bases between them. The DNA of the CDR3 is TGCGCCAGCAGCCAAGCCGAGACTCTGCCCCAGCATTTT. This encodes CASSQAETLPQHF.

The J gene is TRBJ2-3, the V gene TRBV20-1; no clear D. Trimming shortened V by 6 bases and J by 1 base, and 11 bases separated the two germline ends. CDR3 length: 13 residues. In germline, CDR1 is DFQATT, CDR2 SNEGSKA (reference sequence). This chain's CDR3 is CSANRPGTDTQYF. The DNA of the CDR3 is TGCAGTGCCAATCGACCCGGCACAGATACGCAGTATTTT.

Many counts were recorded for this clonotype. The V gene is TRBV7-9, the J gene TRBJ2-1; 10 nucleotides agree with TRBD2. This CDR3 region has 15 residues. V shed 2 bases and J 8 bases; nucleotides not matched to a gene: 6. Germline V CDR1 and CDR2: SEHNR, FQNEAQ (reference sequence). The CDR3 here is CASSLLAGEIDEQFF. For the CDR3, the DNA is TGTGCCAGCAGCTTACTAGCGGGAGAAATCGATGAGCAGTTCTTC.

This chain uses TRBV3-1 with TRBJ1-2; perhaps TRBD1 as D (5 bases). CDR3 length equals 15 residues. The germline V and J ends were trimmed by 3 bases and 3 bases, with 14 bases remaining between them. The germline V gene has CDR1 LGHDT and CDR2 YNNKEL (reference sequence). This chain's CDR3 is CASSQASGPYYGYTF. In DNA form, the CDR3 reads TGTGCCAGCAGCCAGGCATCGGGGCCCTACTATGGCTACACCTTC.

This clonotype appeared a few times. The J gene is TRBJ2-1, the V gene TRBV7-3; TRBD2 matches at 9 bases. V lost 1 base, J lost 10 bases, and 5 bases stayed unmatched. CDR1 is SGHTA, CDR2 FQGTGA, per germline. The CDR3 contains 14 residues. The CDR3 loop reads CASSLSGRGREQFF. In nucleotides, the CDR3 is TGTGCCAGCAGCTTAAGCGGGAGGGGGCGCGAGCAGTTCTTC.

This clonotype was seen more than once but under ten times. J is TRBJ1-2 and V is TRBV6-5; perhaps TRBD1 as D (5 bases). The ends were cut back, 6 bases at V and 3 bases at J, with 17 bases in the middle. This CDR3 comprises 15 residues. CDR1 MNHEY and CDR2 SVGAGI come from the germline V gene. CDR3: CASSPGEGYYYGYTF. In nucleotides, the CDR3 is TGTGCCAGCAGCCCCGGGGAGGGGTACTACTATGGCTACACCTTC.

V gene TRBV9 combines with J gene TRBJ2-3, with D uncertain. Deletions cut 2 bases from V and 4 bases from J, with 11 bases between. Germline lookup yields CDR1 SGDLS and CDR2 YYNGEE. The CDR3 totals 14 residues. The CDR3 DNA sequence: TGTGCCAGCAGCGTTAAGGGAAGTTCAGATACGCAGTATTTT. It encodes CASSVKGSSDTQYF.

Written as DNA, the CDR3 is TGTGCCAGCAGCCTGAGACTAGCGGGGACTCGAGGGGATGAGCAGTTCTTC. Translation: CASSLRLAGTRGDEQFF. The rearrangement joins TRBV7-2 to TRBJ2-1; 11 bases agree with TRBD2. Germline lookup yields CDR1 SGHTA and CDR2 FQGNSA. The V segment lost 5 bases and the J segment 8 bases; nucleotides outside the gene matches: 14. The CDR3 contains 17 residues.

This clonotype appeared many times. The rearrangement joins TRBV7-9 to TRBJ2-7; TRBD1 aligns across 7 bases. Per germline, CDR1 SEHNR and CDR2 FQNEAQ (reference sequence). Germline trimming cut 4 bases from V and 2 bases from J; bases unmatched to any gene: 5. This CDR3 contains 14 residues. The CDR3 loop is CASSSPGQPYEQYF. As DNA, the CDR3 is TGTGCCAGCAGCTCACCGGGACAGCCCTACGAGCAGTACTTC.

The rearrangement links TRBV2 to TRBJ2-3, with a tentative D call TRBD2 (5 bases). The germline V and J ends were trimmed by 3 bases and 6 bases, with 10 bases remaining between them. Germline V gene sequence: CDR1 SNHLY, CDR2 FYNNEI. The length of the CDR3 is 13 residues. The CDR3 is CASSDFGEDTQYF. CDR3 bases: TGTGCCAGCAGTGACTTCGGGGAGGATACGCAGTATTTT.